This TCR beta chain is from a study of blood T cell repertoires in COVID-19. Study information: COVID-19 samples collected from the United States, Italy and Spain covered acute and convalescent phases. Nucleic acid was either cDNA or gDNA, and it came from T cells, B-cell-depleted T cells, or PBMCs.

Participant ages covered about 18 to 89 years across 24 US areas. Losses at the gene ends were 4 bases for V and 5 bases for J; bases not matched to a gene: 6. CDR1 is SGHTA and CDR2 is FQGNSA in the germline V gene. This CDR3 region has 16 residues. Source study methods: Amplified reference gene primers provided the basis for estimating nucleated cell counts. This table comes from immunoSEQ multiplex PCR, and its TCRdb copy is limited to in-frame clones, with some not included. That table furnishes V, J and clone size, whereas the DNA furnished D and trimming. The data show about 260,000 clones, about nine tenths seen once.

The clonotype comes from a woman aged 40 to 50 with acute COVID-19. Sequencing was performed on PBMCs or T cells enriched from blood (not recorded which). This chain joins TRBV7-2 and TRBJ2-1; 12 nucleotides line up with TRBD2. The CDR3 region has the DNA TGTGCCAGCAGCTCGACTAGCGGGAGCGGTCACAATGAGCAGTTCTTC. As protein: CASSSTSGSGHNEQFF.